This TCR beta chain came from a study of T-cell reconstitution after alpha-beta-depleted transplantation in children. Preparing the TCRbeta library involved the use of unique molecular identifiers. TCRdb itself ran the PCR reads through MiXCR, one entry per CDR3 protein. The data show around 450,000 distinct CDR3 sequences, 43% seen once. The receptor comes from a girl aged 2 to 9 with aplastic anemia, due to receive a stem cell transplant. The source was PBMCs, collected before TCRalphabeta/CD19-depleted stem cell transplant.

The CDR3 sequence is CASSYYRGPRVEQFF. As DNA, the CDR3 is TGTGCCAGCAGTTACTACCGGGGGCCGAGGGTTGAGCAGTTCTTC. The chain links TRBV6-5 to TRBJ2-1, with D tentatively TRBD1 or TRBD2 (6 bases each). This CDR3 is built from 15 residues. Germline CDR1 MNHEY, CDR2 SVGAGI. V was cut by 1 base and J by 9 bases, with 16 bases left in between.